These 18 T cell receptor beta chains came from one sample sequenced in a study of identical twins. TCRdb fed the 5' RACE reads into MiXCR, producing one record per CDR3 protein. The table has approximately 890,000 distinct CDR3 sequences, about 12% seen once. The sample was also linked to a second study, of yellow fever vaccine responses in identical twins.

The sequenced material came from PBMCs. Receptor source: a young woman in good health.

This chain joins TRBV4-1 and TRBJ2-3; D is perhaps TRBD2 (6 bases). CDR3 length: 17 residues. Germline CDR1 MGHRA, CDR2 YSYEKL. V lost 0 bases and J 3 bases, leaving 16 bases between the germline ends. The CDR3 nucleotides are TGCGCCAGCAGCCAAGATCGGTCAGGGCGGGGAACAGATACGCAGTATTTT. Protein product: CASSQDRSGRGTDTQYF.

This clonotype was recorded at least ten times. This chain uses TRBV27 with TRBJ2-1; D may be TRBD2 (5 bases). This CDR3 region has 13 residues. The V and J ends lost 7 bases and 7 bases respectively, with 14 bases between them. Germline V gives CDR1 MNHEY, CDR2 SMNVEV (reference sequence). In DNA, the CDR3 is TGTGCCAGCACCATTTGGCCGGGGAATGAGCAGTTCTTC. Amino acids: CASTIWPGNEQFF.

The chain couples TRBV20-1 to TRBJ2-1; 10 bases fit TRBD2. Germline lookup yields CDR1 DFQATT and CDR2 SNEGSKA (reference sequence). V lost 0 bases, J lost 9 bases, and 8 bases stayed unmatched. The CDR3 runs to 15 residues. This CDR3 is CSARDLAGVQGEQFF. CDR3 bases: TGCAGTGCTAGAGACCTAGCGGGAGTACAGGGTGAGCAGTTCTTC.

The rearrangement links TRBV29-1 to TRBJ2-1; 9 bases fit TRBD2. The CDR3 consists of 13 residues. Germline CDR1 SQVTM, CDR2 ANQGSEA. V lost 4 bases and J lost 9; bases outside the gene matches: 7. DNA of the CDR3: TGCAGCGTTGTCGGGCTAGCGGGGCGTGAGCAGTTCTTC. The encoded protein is CSVVGLAGREQFF.

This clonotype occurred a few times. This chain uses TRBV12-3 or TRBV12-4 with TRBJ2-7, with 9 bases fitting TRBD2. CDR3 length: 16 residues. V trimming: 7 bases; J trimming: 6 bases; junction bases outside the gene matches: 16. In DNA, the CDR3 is TGTGCCAGCACCTACCGGGGTAGCGGGAGACTGGGCGAGCAGTACTTC. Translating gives CASTYRGSGRLGEQYF.

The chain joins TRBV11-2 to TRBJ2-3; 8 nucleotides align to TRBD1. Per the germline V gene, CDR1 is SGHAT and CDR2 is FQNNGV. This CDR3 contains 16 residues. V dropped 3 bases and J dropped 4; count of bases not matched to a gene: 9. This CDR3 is CASSFGQGFGSDTQYF. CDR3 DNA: TGTGCCAGCAGCTTTGGACAGGGTTTTGGGTCAGATACGCAGTATTTT. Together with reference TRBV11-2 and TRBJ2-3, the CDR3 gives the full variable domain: EAGVAQSPRYKIIEKRQSVAFWCNPISGHATLYWYQQILGQGPKLLIQFQNNGVVDDSQLPKDRFSAERLKGVDSTLKIQPAKLEDSAVYLCASSFGQGFGSDTQYFGPGTRLTVL.

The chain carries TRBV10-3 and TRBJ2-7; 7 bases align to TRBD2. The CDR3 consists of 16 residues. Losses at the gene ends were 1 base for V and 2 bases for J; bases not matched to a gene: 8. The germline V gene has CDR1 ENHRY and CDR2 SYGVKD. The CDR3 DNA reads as TGTGCCATCAGTGAGTACCAGTGGGAGGGGCCCTACGAGCAGTACTTC. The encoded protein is CAISEYQWEGPYEQYF.

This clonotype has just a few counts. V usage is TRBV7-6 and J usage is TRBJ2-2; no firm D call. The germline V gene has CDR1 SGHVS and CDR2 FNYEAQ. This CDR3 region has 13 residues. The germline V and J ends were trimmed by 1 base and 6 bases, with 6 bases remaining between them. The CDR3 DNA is TGTGCCAGCAGCTTAGACATGGCCGGGGAGCTGTTTTTT. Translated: CASSLDMAGELFF.

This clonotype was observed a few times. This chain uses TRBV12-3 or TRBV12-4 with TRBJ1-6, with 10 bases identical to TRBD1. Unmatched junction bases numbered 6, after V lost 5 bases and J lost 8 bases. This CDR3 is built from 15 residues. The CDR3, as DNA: TGTGCCAGCAGTCGGGGACAGGGGAAGGATTCACCCCTCCACTTT. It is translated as CASSRGQGKDSPLHF.

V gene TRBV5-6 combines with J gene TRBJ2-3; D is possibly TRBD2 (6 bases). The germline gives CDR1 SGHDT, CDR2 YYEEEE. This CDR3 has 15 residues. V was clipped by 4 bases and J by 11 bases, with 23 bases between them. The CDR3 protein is CASSGEGDSLLGQYF. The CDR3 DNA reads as TGTGCCAGCAGCGGCGAAGGGGACTCACTTCTGGGGCAGTATTTT.

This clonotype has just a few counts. The DNA for the CDR3 is TGTGCCAGCAACGATCCCACCAACCAAGAGACCCAGTACTTC. Protein product: CASNDPTNQETQYF. The chain employs TRBV25-1 and TRBJ2-5, with no clear D. V was pared by 7 bases and J by 0 bases, with 12 bases between. This CDR3 is 14 amino acids long. In germline, CDR1 is MGHDK, CDR2 SYGVNS.

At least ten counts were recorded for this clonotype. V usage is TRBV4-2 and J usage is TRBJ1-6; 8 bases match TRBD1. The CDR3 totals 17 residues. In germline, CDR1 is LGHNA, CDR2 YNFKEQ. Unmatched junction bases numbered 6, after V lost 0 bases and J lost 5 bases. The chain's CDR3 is CASSQETQGANNSPLHF. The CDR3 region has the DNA TGTGCCAGCAGCCAAGAGACCCAGGGGGCCAATAATTCACCCCTCCACTTT.

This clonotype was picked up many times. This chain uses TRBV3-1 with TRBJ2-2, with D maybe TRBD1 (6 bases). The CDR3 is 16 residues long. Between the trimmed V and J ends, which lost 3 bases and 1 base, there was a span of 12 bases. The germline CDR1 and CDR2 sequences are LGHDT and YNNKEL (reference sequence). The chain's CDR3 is CASSQKDSRNTGELFF. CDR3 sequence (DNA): TGTGCCAGCAGCCAGAAGGACAGTAGGAACACCGGGGAGCTGTTTTTT.

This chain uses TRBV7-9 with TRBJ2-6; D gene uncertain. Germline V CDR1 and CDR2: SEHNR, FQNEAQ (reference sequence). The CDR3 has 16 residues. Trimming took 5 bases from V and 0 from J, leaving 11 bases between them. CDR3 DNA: TGTGCCAGCAGCACTCCTCCGGGCTCTGGGGCCAACGTCCTGACTTTC. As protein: CASSTPPGSGANVLTF. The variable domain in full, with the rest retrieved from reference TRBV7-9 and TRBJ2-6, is DTGVSQNPRHKITKRGQNVTFRCDPISEHNRLYWYRQTLGQGPEFLTYFQNEAQLEKSRLLSDRFSAERPKGSFSTLEIQRTEQGDSAMYLCASSTPPGSGANVLTFGAGSRLTVL.

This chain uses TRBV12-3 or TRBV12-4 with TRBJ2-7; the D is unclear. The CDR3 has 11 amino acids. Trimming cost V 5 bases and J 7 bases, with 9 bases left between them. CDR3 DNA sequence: TGTGCCAGCAGTAGTACGGATGAGCAGTACTTC. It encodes CASSSTDEQYF.

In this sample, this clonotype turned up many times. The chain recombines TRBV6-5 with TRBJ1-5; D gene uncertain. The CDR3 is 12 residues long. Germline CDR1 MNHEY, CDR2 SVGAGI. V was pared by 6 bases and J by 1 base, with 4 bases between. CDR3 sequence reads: CASRASNQPQHF. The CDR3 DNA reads TGTGCCAGCAGAGCCAGCAATCAGCCCCAGCATTTT.

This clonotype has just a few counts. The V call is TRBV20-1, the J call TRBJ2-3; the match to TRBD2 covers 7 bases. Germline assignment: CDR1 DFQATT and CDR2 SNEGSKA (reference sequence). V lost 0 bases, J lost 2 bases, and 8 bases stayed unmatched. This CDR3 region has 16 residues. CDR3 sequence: CSARDLALAPTDTQYF. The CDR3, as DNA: TGCAGTGCTAGAGATCTCGCACTAGCGCCCACAGATACGCAGTATTTT.

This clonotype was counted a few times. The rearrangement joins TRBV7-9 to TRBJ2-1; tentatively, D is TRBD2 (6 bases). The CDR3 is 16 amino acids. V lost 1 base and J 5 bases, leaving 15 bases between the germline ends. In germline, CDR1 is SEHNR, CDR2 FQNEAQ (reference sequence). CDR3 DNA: TGTGCCAGCAGCTTAGTAGGGTCTAGCGTTAACAATGAGCAGTTCTTC. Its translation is CASSLVGSSVNNEQFF. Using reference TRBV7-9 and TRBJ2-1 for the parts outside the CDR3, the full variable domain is DTGVSQNPRHKITKRGQNVTFRCDPISEHNRLYWYRQTLGQGPEFLTYFQNEAQLEKSRLLSDRFSAERPKGSFSTLEIQRTEQGDSAMYLCASSLVGSSVNNEQFFGPGTRLTVL.